The T cell receptor beta chain under discussion was sequenced for a study of patients and donors after allogeneic stem cell transplantation. V lost 3 bases and J 6 bases, leaving 11 bases between the germline ends. Germline-derived CDR1 and CDR2 are MGHDK and SYGVNS. This CDR3 is 13 amino acids long. A single record per CDR3 protein comes from TCRdb applying MiXCR to the RT-PCR reads. The table lists about 72,000 distinct CDR3 sequences, around a quarter of them singletons. This chain uses TRBV25-1 with TRBJ1-2; D is undetermined. The receptor was derived from a human donor who was either an allogeneic HSCT recipient or a stem cell or donor lymphocyte infusion donor (not recorded which). It is not recorded whose cells these are; they may come from a transplant donor. The sequencing input was blood, either unsorted or a sorted T cell fraction (not recorded which). In nucleotides, the CDR3 is TGTGCCAGCAGTGACCCAGAGAGGGATGGCTACACCTTC. Translating gives CASSDPERDGYTF.